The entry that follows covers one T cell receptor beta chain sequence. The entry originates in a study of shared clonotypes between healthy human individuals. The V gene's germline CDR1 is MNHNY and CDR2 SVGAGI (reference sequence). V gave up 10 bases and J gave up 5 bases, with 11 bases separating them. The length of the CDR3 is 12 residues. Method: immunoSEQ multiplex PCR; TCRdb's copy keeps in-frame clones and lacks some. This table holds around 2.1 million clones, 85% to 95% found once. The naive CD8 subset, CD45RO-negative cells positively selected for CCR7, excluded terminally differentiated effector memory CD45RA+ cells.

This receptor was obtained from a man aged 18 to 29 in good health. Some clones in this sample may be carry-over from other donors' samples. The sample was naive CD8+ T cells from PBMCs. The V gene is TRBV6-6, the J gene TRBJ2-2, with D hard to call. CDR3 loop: CAISLGTGELFF. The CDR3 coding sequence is TGTGCCATCTCGTTAGGTACCGGGGAGCTGTTTTTT.